This TCR beta chain originates from a study of Tregs in tolerant kidney transplant recipients. Findings and caveats of the study: Few patients were studied, so findings need validation in larger groups.

In this sample, this clone turned up once. Its antigen is still unknown. CDR3 size: 11 residues. Germline V CDR1 and CDR2: SQVTM, ANQGSEA. The germline V and J ends were trimmed by 4 bases and 4 bases, with 7 bases remaining between them. An overnight rest at 37°C with about 200 IU/ml IL-2 preceded regulatory T cell sorting from thawed PBMCs. Sequencing was performed with immunoSEQ multiplex PCR; in TCRdb, only in-frame clones are kept and a portion is missing. The sample lists 50,000 to 80,000 clones, around 98% seen once, with 0.34% in the top ten. The V call is TRBV29-1, the J call TRBJ2-5; perhaps TRBD1 as D (5 bases). The sequences come from Tregs from blood, collected before the transplant. This receptor was obtained from a human donor who received a combined kidney and bone marrow transplant. This CDR3 is CSVGRVETQYF. CDR3 DNA sequence: TGCAGCGTTGGCAGGGTAGAGACCCAGTACTTC.